A single sample is the source of the 25 T cell receptor beta chains below, sequenced in a study of T cells after yellow fever vaccination. MiXCR was run by TCRdb on the 5' RACE reads, yielding one entry per CDR3 protein. Altogether fewer than 450,000 distinct CDR3 sequences are present, around a tenth being singletons, with the ten largest covering less than 20%. This specimen consisted of PBMCs, obtained on the day of the first yellow fever vaccination. These receptors all stem from a man aged 18 to 30 who received the YFV17D yellow fever vaccine.

V usage is TRBV18 and J usage is TRBJ2-3, with D perhaps TRBD1 or TRBD2 (5 bases each). Germline V gene data show CDR1 as KGHSH and CDR2 as LQKENI. V lost 4 bases and J lost 4, with 9 bases in between. The CDR3 runs 13 residues. Here the CDR3 DNA reads TGTGCCAGCTCACGAGGGGACCCAGATACGCAGTATTTT. Translating gives CASSRGDPDTQYF.

The chain carries TRBV7-8 and TRBJ2-7, with D perhaps assigned TRBD1 or TRBD2 (5 bases each). This CDR3 region has 15 residues. Germline loops: CDR1 SGHVS, CDR2 FQNEAQ. Trimming removed 5 bases at V and 2 bases at J, with 16 bases between. As DNA, the CDR3 is TGTGCCAGCAGCCTCGGCATCCCGGGACCCTACGAGCAGTACTTC. This sequence encodes CASSLGIPGPYEQYF.

This sequence joins TRBV6-1 and TRBJ1-5; the D gene is possibly TRBD1 (5 bases). Germline values: CDR1 MNHNS, CDR2 SASEGT. The CDR3 runs to 16 residues. V lost 1 base to trimming and J lost 3 bases, with 13 bases between them. The CDR3 DNA sequence: TGTGCCAGCAGTGAAGAGACAGAGATATTCAATCAGCCCCAGCATTTT. Protein product: CASSEETEIFNQPQHF.

The chain employs TRBV5-4 and TRBJ1-2; D is uncertain. There are 11 residues in the CDR3. CDR1 is SGHNT, CDR2 YYREEE, per germline (reference sequence). Trimming took 3 bases from V and 4 from J, leaving 4 bases between them. The DNA of the CDR3 is TGTGCCAGCAGCTCGGTCTATGGCTACACCTTC. It encodes CASSSVYGYTF.

This chain joins TRBV27 and TRBJ1-2; maybe TRBD1 (6 bases). The V gene's germline CDR1 is MNHEY and CDR2 SMNVEV (reference sequence). The CDR3 runs to 15 residues. V dropped 6 bases and J dropped 4 bases, with 18 bases sitting between them. The CDR3 loop is CASSSTRPGVYGYTF. The CDR3 DNA follows: TGTGCCAGCAGCTCCACCAGGCCAGGGGTCTATGGCTACACCTTC.

The chain couples TRBV6-1 to TRBJ2-3; D is possibly TRBD1 (7 bases). Trimming cost V 7 bases and J 6 bases, with 17 bases left between them. This CDR3 has 14 residues. The V gene's germline CDR1 is MNHNS and CDR2 SASEGT. CDR3 DNA sequence: TGTGCCAGCATAAGTACACAGGGGAGGGATACGCAGTATTTT. Protein: CASISTQGRDTQYF.

The table lists this clonotype with a few counts. The chain joins TRBV28 to TRBJ1-2, with D maybe TRBD1 (5 bases). Germline-derived CDR1 and CDR2 are MDHEN and SYDVKM. The CDR3 sequence is 12 residues long. V lost 3 bases, J lost 8 bases, and 10 bases lay in between. CDR3 nucleotides: TGTGCCAGCAGTTTCCAGGGTGACGGCTACACCTTC. Residues: CASSFQGDGYTF.

V gene TRBV12-3 or TRBV12-4 combines with J gene TRBJ1-2, with a tentative D call TRBD1 (5 bases). Trimming took off 6 bases at V and 8 bases at J, with 16 bases between the two ends. The CDR3 is made up of 13 amino acids. The CDR3 reads CASSYTSGMGYTF. CDR3 coding DNA: TGTGCCAGCAGCTATACCTCAGGGATGGGCTACACCTTC.

The sample holds many counts of this clonotype. V is TRBV7-2 and J is TRBJ2-1, with TRBD2 matching 10 bases. Trimming removed 4 bases from V and 9 bases from J; junction bases left unmatched: 12. In germline, CDR1 is SGHTA, CDR2 FQGNSA. This CDR3 spans 16 amino acids. CDR3 bases: TGTGCCAGCAGCTCTATGCCCAGCGGGGGGGCGGGTGAGCAGTTCTTC. Its translation is CASSSMPSGGAGEQFF.

V and J are TRBV24-1 and TRBJ1-5; D perhaps matches TRBD1 (5 bases). CDR3 size: 15 residues. Germline V gene lookup returns CDR1 KGHDR and CDR2 SFDVKD. The V end was cut by 5 bases, the J end by 7 bases, with 17 bases between. CDR3 sequence (DNA): TGTGCCACCAGTGGTGTCAGGGTAGGTGAACAGCCCCAGCATTTT. As protein: CATSGVRVGEQPQHF.

The J gene is TRBJ2-1, the V gene TRBV4-3, with no clear D. The CDR3 runs 14 residues. The V gene lost 4 bases and the J gene lost 4 bases, with 11 bases spanning the gap. Germline V gives CDR1 LGHNA, CDR2 YSLEER. The CDR3 here is CASSPKGLYNEQFF. The CDR3 DNA reads as TGCGCCAGCAGCCCCAAGGGCTTATACAATGAGCAGTTCTTC.

The chain employs TRBV20-1 and TRBJ2-7; D is uncertain. Germline V gives CDR1 DFQATT, CDR2 SNEGSKA (reference sequence). The CDR3 is made up of 10 amino acids. Trimming took off 5 bases at V and 5 bases at J, with 7 bases between the two ends. CDR3 nucleotides: TGCAGTGCTTCAAACGACGAGCAGTACTTC. Its translation: CSASNDEQYF.

The chain uses TRBV25-1 and TRBJ1-6; D is ambiguous. The CDR3 loop spans 13 amino acids. V was trimmed by 3 bases and J by 0 bases, leaving 0 bases between them. Germline loops: CDR1 MGHDK, CDR2 SYGVNS. The CDR3: CASSDSYNSPLHF. The CDR3 DNA reads as TGTGCCAGCAGTGACTCCTATAATTCACCCCTCCACTTT.

This clonotype was detected only once. This sequence joins TRBV12-3 or TRBV12-4 and TRBJ2-7; a possible D gene is TRBD1 (6 bases). V lost 4 bases and J lost 3, with 13 bases in between. The CDR3 is 14 residues long. DNA of the CDR3: TGTGCCAGCAGTTCGGGGACACCGCTCTACGAGCAGTACTTC. It codes for CASSSGTPLYEQYF.

Only a few counts were recorded for this clonotype. The chain recombines TRBV10-1 with TRBJ2-7; D is perhaps TRBD1 (6 bases). This CDR3 region has 13 residues. The germline CDR1 and CDR2 sequences are WNHNN and SYGVQD (reference sequence). The V and J ends lost 2 bases and 3 bases respectively, with 8 bases between them. CDR3 nucleotides: TGCGCCAGCAGTGAGCCGGACAGCTACGAGCAGTACTTC. Translated, it gives CASSEPDSYEQYF.

This clonotype has a handful of counts. V usage is TRBV6-2 or TRBV6-3 and J usage is TRBJ2-7; no definite D call. The CDR3 sequence is 15 residues long. V was clipped by 6 bases and J by 0 bases, with 15 bases between them. Germline-derived CDR1 and CDR2 are MNHEY and SVGEGT. CDR3 bases: TGTGCCAGCAGCCGGACGGTTGCTAGCTCCTACGAGCAGTACTTC. Translated, it gives CASSRTVASSYEQYF.

This clonotype was counted a few times. The rearrangement joins TRBV10-3 to TRBJ2-7, with D hard to call. Germline CDR1 ENHRY, CDR2 SYGVKD. V lost 3 bases and J 0 bases, leaving 6 bases between the germline ends. The length of the CDR3 is 13 residues. CDR3 DNA sequence: TGTGCCATCAGTGACCAGGCCTCCTACGAGCAGTACGTC. It yields the protein CAISDQASYEQYV.

There are many counts of this clonotype. The chain joins TRBV6-6 to TRBJ2-7; a weak D match, TRBD1 (6 bases). The CDR3 runs 12 residues. Trimming shortened V by 4 bases and J by 5 bases, and 9 bases separated the two germline ends. Germline V lookup: CDR1 MNHNY, CDR2 SVGAGI (reference sequence). The CDR3 DNA follows: TGTGCCAGCAGTTTGACAGGTGACGAGCAGTACGTC. It is translated as CASSLTGDEQYV.

Points on this clonotype: Given a far larger clone just one base away, this is likely a sequencing read error. The chain links TRBV7-9 to TRBJ2-3; no definite D call. The V gene lost 1 base and the J gene lost 0 bases, with 5 bases spanning the gap. The CDR3 length is 14 residues. Germline CDR1 and CDR2: SEHNR and FQNEAQ (reference sequence). CDR3 bases: TGTGCCAGCAGCTTAGGGTGGAGCACAGATACGCAGTATTTT. This translates into CASSLGWSTDTQYF. Full variable domain (outside the CDR3, taken from reference TRBV7-9 and TRBJ2-3): DTGVSQNPRHKITKRGQNVTFRCDPISEHNRLYWYRQTLGQGPEFLTYFQNEAQLEKSRLLSDRFSAERPKGSFSTLEIQRTEQGDSAMYLCASSLGWSTDTQYFGPGTRLTVL.

The V gene is TRBV5-1, the J gene TRBJ1-4; TRBD1 agrees at 9 bases. CDR1 and CDR2 (germline): SGHRS, YFSETQ. The CDR3 runs to 15 residues. J gave up 7 bases and V 5 bases, and 9 bases lay outside the gene matches. As DNA, the CDR3 is TGCGCCAGCAGTCGGGAGGGACAGGGATTTGAAAAACTGTTTTTT. Translating it yields CASSREGQGFEKLFF.

This clonotype occurred a few times. The V gene is TRBV18, the J gene TRBJ1-3; D not certain. Per the germline V gene, CDR1 is KGHSH and CDR2 is LQKENI. The V end lost 3 bases, the J end lost 0 bases, and 9 bases lay between the germline ends. CDR3 size: 15 residues. The CDR3 spells CASSPIDRSGNTIYF. DNA for the CDR3: TGTGCCAGCTCACCTATCGACCGCTCTGGAAACACCATATATTTT.

The V gene is TRBV9, the J gene TRBJ1-4; D unclear. This CDR3 spans 15 amino acids. Germline assignment: CDR1 SGDLS and CDR2 YYNGEE. V dropped 4 bases and J dropped 3 bases, with 13 bases sitting between them. This CDR3 reads CASSPGAGANEKLFF. As DNA, the CDR3 is TGTGCCAGCAGCCCTGGTGCAGGAGCTAATGAAAAACTGTTTTTT.

This clonotype was seen many times. The chain employs TRBV20-1 and TRBJ2-3; perhaps TRBD2 as D (6 bases). The CDR3 length is 15 residues. CDR1 DFQATT and CDR2 SNEGSKA come from the germline V gene (reference sequence). V was trimmed by 0 bases and J by 1 base, leaving 11 bases between them. The CDR3 nucleotides are TGCAGTGCTAGAGATCGGGGAGGTGGCACAGATACGCAGTATTTT. Amino acids: CSARDRGGGTDTQYF.

In this sample, this clonotype turned up a few times. The chain combines TRBV5-6 with TRBJ2-1; D is unclear. CDR3 length: 14 residues. CDR1 SGHDT and CDR2 YYEEEE come from the germline V gene. With 6 bases removed from V and 0 bases from J, the gap between germline ends came to 10 bases. CDR3 nucleotide sequence: TGTGCCAGCAATGGCCAAATCTCCTACAATGAGCAGTTCTTC. The encoded protein is CASNGQISYNEQFF.

The table lists this clonotype with a few counts. The CDR3 DNA follows: TGTGCCACCTCACACACTCGATTCAACACCGGGGAGCTGTTTTTT. Residues: CATSHTRFNTGELFF. The chain has TRBV12-3 or TRBV12-4 and TRBJ2-2; no definite D call. The length of the CDR3 is 15 residues. V was cut by 10 bases and J by 2 bases, with 17 bases left in between.